This TCR beta chain was retrieved from a study of blood T cell repertoires in COVID-19. Study-wide context: T cells, B-cell-depleted T cells, or PBMCs provided the cDNA or gDNA that served as material.

Per the original data handling: Amplification of reference gene primers was used by the study to estimate nucleated cell counts. Assay used: immunoSEQ multiplex PCR; TCRdb lists only in-frame clones, some missing. V, J and clone size were drawn from that table, and D and trimming were deduced from the DNA. This table holds about 180,000 clones, around three quarters found once. Trimming removed 0 bases at V and 4 bases at J, with 13 bases between. Germline assignment: CDR1 SGDLS and CDR2 YYNGEE. This CDR3 is built from 15 residues. This TCR came from a man in his sixties or seventies with active or convalescent COVID-19. The V call is TRBV9, the J call TRBJ2-5; tentatively, D is TRBD2 (7 bases). The specimen sequenced was peripheral blood. The DNA for the CDR3 is TGTGCCAGCAGCGTAGGTGGGGGGGCCCTAGAGACCCAGTACTTC. Its protein product is CASSVGGGALETQYF.